The T cell receptor beta chain under discussion was sequenced for a study of cytomegalovirus exposure and HLA in healthy donors. Overall study: In an early release, HLA-typed donors contributed some 80 million unique TCR sequences. Study-level points and caveats: In a later analysis, V- and J-gene trimming of beta chains associated with a DCLRE1C missense variant, replicated independently. Analysis was performed later, and it showed HLA-associated TCR beta chains to be more clonally expanded than equally common others. The authors later found most CMV-associated TCR beta chains appeared HLA-restricted.

It was with 60 Vbeta and 13 Jbeta primers that the PCR ran. The protocol was immunoSEQ multiplex PCR, while the TCRdb copy is restricted to in-frame clones and leaves out a portion. The sample has around 200,000 clones, roughly 80% seen once. V lost 3 bases, J lost 10 bases, and 12 bases stayed unmatched. The CDR3 has 15 residues. Germline CDR1 MNHEY, CDR2 SVGAGI. Concerning this clone: What it binds is not known.

The clonotype originates from a woman under 30 in good health and CMV-seronegative. The chain carries TRBV6-5 and TRBJ2-1; 7 bases match TRBD1. Sequenced: PBMCs. Here the CDR3 reads CASSYRPRTGWEQFF. In DNA form, the CDR3 reads TGTGCCAGCAGTTATAGGCCGAGGACAGGATGGGAGCAGTTCTTC.